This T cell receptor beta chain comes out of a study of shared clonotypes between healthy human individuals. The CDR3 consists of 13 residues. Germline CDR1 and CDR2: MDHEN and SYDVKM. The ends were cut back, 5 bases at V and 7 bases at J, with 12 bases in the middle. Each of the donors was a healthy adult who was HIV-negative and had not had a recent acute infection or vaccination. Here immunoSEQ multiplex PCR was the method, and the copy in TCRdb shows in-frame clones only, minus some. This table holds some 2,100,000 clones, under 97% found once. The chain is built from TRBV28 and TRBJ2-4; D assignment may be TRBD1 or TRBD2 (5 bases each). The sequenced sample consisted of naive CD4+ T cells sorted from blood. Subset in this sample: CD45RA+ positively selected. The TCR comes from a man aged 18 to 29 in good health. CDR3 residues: CASSKGPTNIQYF. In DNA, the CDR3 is TGTGCCAGCAGTAAGGGACCGACGAACATTCAGTACTTC.